Below, one T cell receptor beta chain is given with its context. The CDR3 extends over 16 amino acids. Germline V lookup: CDR1 MNHEY, CDR2 SVGAGI. J lost 2 bases, V lost 0 bases, and 4 bases had no gene match. Here immunoSEQ multiplex PCR was the method, and the copy in TCRdb shows in-frame clones only, minus some. The sample holds 100,000 or so clones, 81% seen once. This sample stems from a study of blood T cell repertoires in COVID-19. About the study: In each case, the material was cDNA or gDNA derived from T cells, B-cell-depleted T cells, or PBMCs.

The chain has TRBV6-5 and TRBJ1-3; 7 bases line up with TRBD1. Sample: peripheral blood. The sequence was collected from a man aged 80 or over with acute or convalescent COVID-19. CDR3 protein: CASSYSGQGAGNTIYF. DNA for the CDR3: TGTGCCAGCAGTTACTCGGGGCAGGGGGCTGGAAACACCATATATTTT.